A single sample gave rise to the 5 T cell receptor beta chains below, sequenced in a study of blood T cell repertoires in COVID-19. Assay: immunoSEQ multiplex PCR; the TCRdb copy retains only in-frame clones and omits some. The sample lists about 140,000 clones, 84% occurring once. Sequenced sample: PBMCs or T cells enriched from blood (not recorded which). Receptors originate from a woman in her 50s with acute COVID-19.

V and J are TRBV10-2 and TRBJ1-4, with 8 nucleotides matching TRBD1. From germline, CDR1 is WSHSY and CDR2 SAAADI. There are 14 residues in the CDR3. Trimming cost V 6 bases and J 4 bases; bases outside gene matches: 4. The CDR3 spells CASRDDRGNEKLFF. The CDR3 nucleotides are TGCGCCAGCAGAGACGACAGGGGTAATGAAAAACTGTTTTTT.

This clone has only one observation. The V and J genes are TRBV4-3 and TRBJ2-1; 7 bases align to TRBD1. V shed 4 bases and J 7 bases; nucleotides not matched to a gene: 16. The CDR3 is 17 residues long. Germline V lookup: CDR1 LGHNA, CDR2 YSLEER. CDR3 protein: CASSPVGGEGQTNEQFF. The CDR3 region has the DNA TGCGCCAGCAGCCCGGTAGGGGGCGAGGGACAAACGAATGAGCAGTTCTTC.

About this clone itself: At one end the junction does not follow the germline gene, possibly because of a read error. The chain has TRBV4-3 and TRBJ1-2; 9 bases fit TRBD1. The CDR3 is made up of 14 amino acids. Germline CDR1 is LGHNA and CDR2 is YSLEER. The CDR3 nucleotides read TGCGCCAGCAGCGAAGACAGGGGGTCCTATGGCTACACCTTC. This encodes CASSEDRGSYGYTF.

The count of this clone is one. The CDR3 bases are TGTGCCAGCAGTGTACAGGGGGCAATGTCCTACGAGCAGTACTTC. Protein: CASSVQGAMSYEQYF. The chain uses TRBV2 and TRBJ2-7; 9 nucleotides align to TRBD1. The CDR3 has 15 amino acids. With 4 bases clipped from V and 1 base from J, the junction kept 5 bases outside the gene matches. The germline V gene encodes CDR1 SNHLY and CDR2 FYNNEI.

V gene TRBV7-9 combines with J gene TRBJ1-4, with 7 positions matching TRBD1. CDR1 is SEHNR, CDR2 FQNEAQ, per germline (reference sequence). This CDR3 is built from 14 residues. Germline trimming cut 5 bases from V and 3 bases from J; bases unmatched to any gene: 3. The CDR3 nucleotides read TGTGCCAGCAGCCCGGGACAGTCTAATGAAAAACTGTTTTTT. The encoded protein is CASSPGQSNEKLFF. Complete variable domain (other parts from reference TRBV7-9 and TRBJ1-4): DTGVSQNPRHKITKRGQNVTFRCDPISEHNRLYWYRQTLGQGPEFLTYFQNEAQLEKSRLLSDRFSAERPKGSFSTLEIQRTEQGDSAMYLCASSPGQSNEKLFFGSGTQLSVL.